Detailed here is one T cell receptor (beta chain). Its antigen specificity is not known. Base-call qualities are not available, and no considerably larger clone is one nucleotide away. As encoded in the germline V gene (reference sequence), CDR1 is SGHNT while CDR2 is YYREEE. Clipping removes 6 bases from V and 6 bases from J, with 6 as the unmatched junction base count. Reading from cysteine to phenylalanine, the CDR3 counts 13 amino acids. Of all the DNA, just the CDR3 is kept, 39 bases in frame from base 1. The record originates from a study of OX40 agonist ivuxolimab in advanced cancers. Regarding the study in general: Ivuxolimab was an agonistic, fully human IgG2 monoclonal antibody directed against OX40 (CD134), a costimulatory receptor. Intravenous ivuxolimab was administered to patients every 2 weeks at six dose levels: 0.01, 0.1, 0.3, 1.5, 3 and 10 mg/kg. Of the roughly 51 patients in dose escalation, some 20 had hepatocellular carcinoma, approximately 15 had melanoma, 9 had renal cell carcinoma and 9 had head and neck cancer. The dose-escalation cohort was 82.7% male with a mean age of about 60 years, ranging from about 23 to 85. Prior anti-PD-1, anti-PD-L1 or anti-CTLA-4 therapy was permitted, and checkpoint inhibitors had been received by about 44% of dose-escalation patients. Three dose-escalation patients achieved partial responses, one with hepatocellular carcinoma and two with cutaneous melanoma. The purpose of peripheral TCRbeta sequencing was to test whether ivuxolimab changed TCR sequence diversity and led to clonal T-cell expansion. The paper describes the monotherapy dose-escalation part (N ≈ 52 patients) of the phase I trial of ivuxolimab.

Genomic DNA was isolated from the sorted cells so that the TCRbeta CDR3 region could be sequenced. TCRbeta CDR3 regions were sequenced using the immunoSEQ Assay. TCRdb re-hosts the immuneACCESS table, in-frame sequences only. Its copies lack some clones; in the studies checked, an unresolved V gene accounts for under half of them, and the cause for the rest is not known. The sample records under 80,000 clones, about nine tenths of which are singletons. Clones ranked in the top ten supply about 2% of the sample. The trial excluded patients who had a history of autoimmune disease or were on systemic immunosuppression. Peripheral blood for TCR sequencing was collected from all dose cohorts at baseline, on cycle 4 day 1, and on cycle 7 day 1. Samples came from an open-label, multicenter, first-in-human phase I dose-escalation trial of ivuxolimab. Adults with locally advanced or metastatic head and neck squamous cell, hepatocellular, melanoma or renal cell carcinoma were enrolled in the trial. Before TCR sequencing, CD4+ and CD8+ T cells were separately sorted from peripheral blood.

The full study reports these points: At doses from 0.1 to 3.0 mg/kg, clonal expansion was seen in both CD4+ and CD8+ blood T cells between baseline and week 6. The antigen specificity of the clonally expanded peripheral T cells was not determined. After ivuxolimab, CD8+ T cells had more expanded clones than CD4+ T cells on average. In the 0.1-3.0 mg/kg groups, partial responders were among the patients with the lowest normalized peripheral clonal expansion, particularly in CD8+ T cells. Low levels of normalized T-cell clonal expansion were also shown by some nonresponding patients.

This specimen was CD4+ or CD8+ T cells sorted from blood, taken in a trial of the OX40 agonist ivuxolimab. The rearrangement combines TRBV5-4 with TRBJ1-2, and 9 bases in between align with TRBD1. This clonotype originated in an adult with an advanced solid tumor such as melanoma, head and neck, liver or kidney cancer. The DNA sequence follows: TGTGCCAGCACCCGGGGACAGGGCAATGGCTACACCTTC. Its protein product is CASTRGQGNGYTF.